The rows below give T cell receptor beta chains drawn from one sample of a study of blood T cell repertoires in COVID-19. The data were produced by immunoSEQ multiplex PCR, yet TCRdb's version contains in-frame clones alone and is incomplete. Counted here are 60,000 or so clones, approximately 84% occurring once; the ten biggest clones make up roughly 3.2%. Sequences were obtained from peripheral blood. These receptors all come from a man aged 55 to 70 with acute or convalescent COVID-19. Each CDR3 is given with its conserved first and last residue. The D gene is left open where the match is weak. Expanded clones get a size class; other rows say once, few or many, or leave the size out.

size,D,V,J,CDR3,DNA
-,TRBD1,TRBV24-1,TRBJ2-3,CATSDLRTGWGSPDTQYF,TGTGCCACCAGTGATTTACGGACAGGATGGGGAAGTCCAGATACGCAGTATTTT
few,-,TRBV28,TRBJ2-2,CASSLATGELFF,TGTGCCAGCAGTTTGGCCACCGGGGAGCTGTTTTTT
-,-,TRBV27,TRBJ1-3,CASGQASGNTIYF,TGTGCCAGCGGTCAGGCCTCTGGAAACACCATATATTTT
-,-,TRBV29-1,TRBJ1-1,CSGSAGVGTEAFF,TGCAGCGGGTCAGCAGGGGTGGGCACTGAAGCTTTCTTT
-,TRBD2,TRBV10-1,TRBJ2-7,CASSRASGGALSYEQYF,TGCGCCAGCAGTAGGGCTAGCGGGGGGGCCCTCTCCTACGAGCAGTACTTC
-,TRBD1,TRBV7-2,TRBJ1-1,CASSLQTGMNTEAFF,TGTGCCAGCAGCCTGCAGACAGGGATGAACACTGAAGCTTTCTTT
-,TRBD2,TRBV6-5,TRBJ2-3,CASTRLAGNRDTQYF,TGTGCCAGCACTAGACTAGCGGGGAACCGAGATACGCAGTATTTT
-,-,TRBV6-5,TRBJ2-3,CASRRATRTDTQYF,TGTGCCAGCAGACGCGCCACCCGGACAGATACGCAGTATTTT
-,TRBD2,TRBV5-1,TRBJ2-5,CASSFGISAGGRETQYF,TGCGCCAGCAGCTTTGGGATAAGTGCGGGGGGGCGAGAGACCCAGTACTTC
-,-,TRBV9,TRBJ2-3,CASSVDGGTDTQYF,TGTGCCAGCAGCGTAGACGGGGGCACAGATACGCAGTATTTT
-,TRBD1,TRBV11-2,TRBJ2-3,CASSRGQLSTDTQYF,TGTGCCAGCAGCCGGGGACAGCTAAGCACAGATACGCAGTATTTT
-,-,TRBV5-1,TRBJ1-2,CASSFQVNYGYTF,TGCGCCAGCAGCTTTCAGGTTAACTATGGCTACACCTTC
-,TRBD1,TRBV2,TRBJ1-4,CASSRDSLNEKLFF,TGTGCCAGCAGTCGGGACAGCCTTAATGAAAAACTGTTTTTT
-,-,TRBV4-2,TRBJ1-1,CASSQEPGGDTEAFF,TGTGCCAGCAGCCAAGAGCCGGGAGGGGACACTGAAGCTTTCTTT
-,TRBD2,TRBV5-1,TRBJ2-1,CASSLGNSGEPEQFF,TGCGCCAGCAGCTTGGGTAATAGCGGGGAACCCGAGCAGTTCTTC
-,TRBD1,TRBV27,TRBJ2-1,CASSDKTGEDNEQFF,TGTGCCAGCAGCGATAAGACAGGGGAGGACAATGAGCAGTTCTTC
-,-,TRBV4-1,TRBJ1-1,CASSQDHSRATEAFF,TGCGCCAGCAGCCAAGATCATTCGAGGGCCACTGAAGCTTTCTTT
-,-,TRBV4-1,TRBJ1-2,CASSQERGIDSYTF,TGCGCCAGCAGCCAAGAAAGGGGCATCGATAGCTACACCTTC
-,-,TRBV24-1,TRBJ2-3,CATSDTVAGTDTQYF,TGTGCCACCAGTGATACCGTGGCGGGCACAGATACGCAGTATTTT
once,TRBD1,TRBV29-1,TRBJ2-1,CSVSLMTGGRVTVDNEQFF,TGCAGCGTCTCCTTAATGACAGGGGGCAGAGTTACGGTTGACAATGAGCAGTTCTTC
-,TRBD1,TRBV4-1,TRBJ1-2,CASRPGQGRGYTF,TGCGCCAGCAGACCCGGACAGGGTAGGGGCTACACCTTC
-,TRBD1,TRBV28,TRBJ1-2,CASSAGTGGRGYTF,TGTGCCAGCAGTGCCGGGACAGGAGGAAGAGGCTACACCTTC
-,-,TRBV2,TRBJ1-4,CASNTPKIANEKLFF,TGTGCCAGCAACACCCCCAAGATTGCTAATGAAAAACTGTTTTTT
-,TRBD1,TRBV7-6,TRBJ1-2,CASSGGQGKTGYTF,TGTGCCAGCAGCGGGGGACAGGGGAAGACTGGCTACACCTTC
-,-,TRBV13,TRBJ1-6,CASSLESSYNSPLHF,TGTGCCAGCAGCTTAGAGAGCTCCTATAATTCACCCCTCCACTTT
few,-,TRBV4-1,TRBJ2-6,CASSQGIKRVAFSGANVLTF,TGCGCCAGCAGCCAAGGGATTAAGAGGGTCGCCTTCTCTGGGGCCAACGTCCTGACTTTC
-,-,TRBV7-2,TRBJ1-1,CASSFSGVTEAFF,TGTGCCAGCAGCTTCTCAGGGGTGACTGAAGCTTTCTTT
-,-,TRBV12-3/TRBV12-4,TRBJ2-1,CASSPQQSNEQFF,TGTGCCAGCAGTCCCCAACAGAGCAATGAGCAGTTCTTC
-,-,TRBV18,TRBJ1-1,CASSPPSGTTEAFF,TGTGCCAGCTCACCACCGTCAGGAACCACTGAAGCTTTCTTT
-,TRBD1,TRBV7-9,TRBJ1-1,CASSATGEVTEAFF,TGTGCCAGCAGTGCAACAGGGGAGGTCACTGAAGCTTTCTTT
-,TRBD1,TRBV6-5,TRBJ2-7,CASSRDRAYEQYF,TGTGCCAGCAGTCGGGACAGAGCCTACGAGCAGTACTTC
-,TRBD1,TRBV5-1,TRBJ2-3,CASSSGTDRSTDTQYF,TGCGCCAGCAGCTCCGGGACAGATCGTTCAACAGATACGCAGTATTTT
few,-,TRBV27,TRBJ1-5,CASSLSQAQPQHF,TGTGCCAGCAGTTTATCCCAAGCTCAGCCCCAGCATTTT
-,TRBD1,TRBV5-6,TRBJ1-1,CASSPGQGKAFF,TGTGCCAGCAGCCCGGGACAGGGTAAAGCTTTCTTT